This T cell receptor beta chain was recorded in a study of T cell responses to AZD1222 COVID-19 vaccine. Germline CDR1 is ENHRY and CDR2 is SYGVKD. With 3 bases removed from V and 2 bases from J, the gap between germline ends came to 11 bases. This CDR3 is built from 14 residues. Libraries were prepared by immunoSEQ multiplex PCR; TCRdb keeps only in-frame clonotypes and omits some of them. The top ten hold about an eighth of the sample, which has about 94,000 clones, around 87% seen once. The origin of this receptor is an adult who received the AZD1222 COVID-19 vaccine. V is TRBV10-3 and J is TRBJ2-7; D uncertain. Sample: peripheral blood, taken 28 days after the second AZD1222 dose. CDR3 loop: CAISDEGIAYEQYF. The CDR3 DNA reads TGTGCCATCAGTGACGAAGGGATTGCCTACGAGCAGTACTTC.